This record looks at one T cell receptor (beta chain) sequence and its context. This specimen belongs to a study of blood T cell repertoires in COVID-19. Study-level information: Donors in the United States, Italy and Spain gave samples during acute or convalescent COVID-19.

Methods used by the authors: Amplifying reference gene primers gave estimates of nucleated cell counts. The assay was immunoSEQ multiplex PCR, and TCRdb's table has in-frame clones only and misses some. The V and J calls and clone size come from that table; D and trimming were worked out from the DNA. Of about 250,000 clones in the sample, about four fifths were seen once. This study enrolled people aged about 18 to 100 from around 26 US geographic areas. Participant-given clinical history determined each cohort assignment. V dropped 5 bases and J dropped 10; count of bases not matched to a gene: 7. The CDR3 sequence is 13 residues long. The V gene's germline CDR1 is MNHEY and CDR2 SMNVEV (reference sequence).

The chain is built from TRBV27 and TRBJ2-3; 9 bases agree with TRBD1. This sequence originates from a man in his forties who had been exposed to COVID-19. Sequencing was done on a sample of PBMCs or T cells enriched from blood (not recorded which). CDR3 region: CASSMRDRESQYF. DNA for the CDR3: TGTGCCAGCAGTATGCGGGACAGGGAATCGCAGTATTTT.